This TCR beta chain was recovered during a study of shared clonotypes between healthy human individuals. General study findings and limits: Generation probabilities of non-shared clonotypes were lower (relative to those shared by all four donors).

TCRdb keeps only in-frame clones here, not all; method: immunoSEQ multiplex PCR. This table holds 950,000 to 1,300,000 clones, under 80% found once. This clone has a handful of counts. Its target is not known. V shed 5 bases, J shed 6 bases, and the junction held 8 bases outside the gene matches. CDR1 and CDR2 (germline): SGHAT, FQNNGV. The CDR3 is 15 amino acids. The receptor's source is a man younger than 30 in good health. Source material: memory CD4+ T cells sorted from blood. Indicated subset: CD45RA-negative fraction. The chain joins TRBV11-2 to TRBJ2-2, with 8 nucleotides matching TRBD1. The CDR3 DNA follows: TGTGCCAGCAGCCGCTGGACAGGGAGTTCCGGGGAGCTGTTTTTT. This codes for CASSRWTGSSGELFF.